The 29 T cell receptor beta chains given below trace back to one sample, sequenced in a study of shared clonotypes between healthy human individuals. Sequencing was performed with immunoSEQ multiplex PCR; in TCRdb, only in-frame clones are kept and a portion is missing. The table has more than 450,000 clones, 70% to 80% seen once; the top ten hold over 10%. Sequencing used PBMCs. The receptors stem from a woman in her thirties or forties in good health. Some clones in this sample may be carry-over from other donors' samples.

CDR3 protein: CASRTTVASSYEQYF. CDR3 DNA: TGTGCCAGCAGGACGACAGTTGCCAGCTCCTACGAGCAGTACTTC. The chain is built from TRBV6-5 and TRBJ2-5; D perhaps matches TRBD1 (5 bases). The J call is in doubt because the DNA end fits TRBJ2-7 better. From germline, CDR1 is MNHEY and CDR2 SVGAGI. This CDR3 is built from 15 residues.

This clone was seen a single time. V gene TRBV4-3 combines with J gene TRBJ1-5, with a weak D call TRBD1 (5 bases). V lost 0 bases and J lost 5, with 11 bases in between. The CDR3 sequence is 15 residues long. CDR1 and CDR2 (germline): LGHNA, YSLEER. The CDR3 protein is CASSQEHRMYQPQHF. The CDR3 DNA follows: TGCGCCAGCAGCCAAGAACACAGGATGTATCAGCCCCAGCATTTT.

The chain employs TRBV11-2 and TRBJ2-7; D not certain. CDR1 and CDR2 (germline): SGHAT, FQNNGV. The V gene lost 3 bases and the J gene lost 5 bases, with 8 bases spanning the gap. This CDR3 spans 12 amino acids. The CDR3 nucleotides are TGTGCCAGCAGCTTGGGCCAGAACGAGCAGTACTTC. Translating it yields CASSLGQNEQYF.

This sequence joins TRBV7-9 and TRBJ2-1; 14 positions match TRBD2. The trim removed 4 bases at V and 9 bases at J, leaving 14 bases unmatched. The CDR3 length is 18 residues. Germline V gives CDR1 SEHNR, CDR2 FQNEAQ (reference sequence). CDR3 DNA sequence: TGTGCCAGCAGCTCCCTGACTAGCGGGAGGGCCGATTGGAGTGAGCAGTTCTTC. This gives the protein CASSSLTSGRADWSEQFF.

This chain links TRBV6-1 with TRBJ2-6; possibly TRBD1 for D (5 bases). CDR3 length: 17 amino acids. Germline loops: CDR1 MNHNS, CDR2 SASEGT. Deletions cut 1 base from V and 0 bases from J, with 10 bases between. The CDR3 DNA sequence: TGTGCCAGCAGTGAAGGGGGCTGGAGCTCTGGGGCCAACGTCCTGACTTTC. It encodes CASSEGGWSSGANVLTF.

This clone has just one count. This chain links TRBV4-2 with TRBJ2-3; 7 bases align to TRBD2. With V trimmed by 1 base and J by 3 bases, 7 bases remained unmatched. Germline assignment: CDR1 LGHNA and CDR2 YNFKEQ. The CDR3 runs to 16 residues. CDR3 DNA: TGTGCCAGCAGCCAAGCAGGCGGGAGTGAAACAGATACGCAGTATTTT. This translates into CASSQAGGSETDTQYF.

This clone was recorded a few times. The CDR3 loop reads CAVMEGAVDTEAFF. CDR3 coding DNA: TGTGCCGTTATGGAGGGGGCCGTCGACACTGAAGCTTTCTTT. The chain joins TRBV7-9 to TRBJ1-1; TRBD1 matches at 7 bases. V lost 11 bases, J lost 3 bases, and 12 bases stayed unmatched. CDR1 SEHNR and CDR2 FQNEAQ come from the germline V gene (reference sequence). The CDR3 contains 14 residues.

The chain carries TRBV5-6 and TRBJ2-7, with a tentative D call TRBD2 (6 bases). Trimming left V 3 bases short and J 3 bases short, with 7 bases between. Germline-derived CDR1 and CDR2 are SGHDT and YYEEEE. This CDR3 has 12 residues. The CDR3 loop reads CASSWGDYEQYF. CDR3 nucleotide sequence: TGTGCCAGCAGCTGGGGGGACTACGAGCAGTACTTC.

CDR3 amino acids: CASSYSNGLSTDTQYF. CDR3 coding DNA: TGTGCCAGCAGTTACTCGAACGGGCTAAGCACAGATACGCAGTATTTT. This chain links TRBV6-6 with TRBJ2-3; D not certain. This CDR3 is built from 16 residues. V lost 0 bases and J lost 0, with 10 bases in between. Per germline, CDR1 MNHNY and CDR2 SVGAGI (reference sequence).

The V and J genes are TRBV7-6 and TRBJ2-3; TRBD1 aligns across 7 bases. Trimming took 2 bases from V and 6 from J; bases not matched to a gene: 2. The CDR3 consists of 13 residues. Germline-derived CDR1 and CDR2 are SGHVS and FNYEAQ. The DNA of the CDR3 is TGTGCCAGCAGCTTAATCAGGGGGGATACGCAGTATTTT. Protein sequence: CASSLIRGDTQYF.

This chain links TRBV27 with TRBJ1-3; TRBD1 agrees at 7 bases. CDR1 is MNHEY, CDR2 SMNVEV, per germline (reference sequence). V gave up 4 bases and J gave up 6 bases; unmatched junction bases: 9. The CDR3 has 15 amino acids. The CDR3 DNA is TGTGCCAGCAGTTGGCCAGGGACAGAATTAAACACCATATATTTT. Translating it yields CASSWPGTELNTIYF.

Only one count was recorded for this clone. The chain combines TRBV28 with TRBJ2-5; the match to TRBD1 covers 9 bases. Germline V lookup: CDR1 MDHEN, CDR2 SYDVKM. The CDR3 is 17 residues long. V lost 2 bases, J lost 5 bases, and 12 bases stayed unmatched. Here the CDR3 reads CASSLRPDRGVGETQYF. CDR3 coding DNA: TGTGCCAGCAGTTTACGCCCCGACAGGGGGGTCGGCGAGACCCAGTACTTC.

This clone was recorded a few times. The J gene is TRBJ2-5, the V gene TRBV4-1; 10 positions agree with TRBD1. V shed 5 bases, J shed 4 bases, and the junction held 7 bases outside the gene matches. This CDR3 contains 15 residues. The germline V gene encodes CDR1 MGHRA and CDR2 YSYEKL. The CDR3: CASSAWTGGVETQYF. The CDR3, as DNA: TGCGCCAGCAGCGCCTGGACAGGGGGGGTAGAGACCCAGTACTTC.

The CDR3 DNA follows: TGTGCCTGGAGTGGGACAGATACGCAGTATTTT. Its translation: CAWSGTDTQYF. The V gene is TRBV30, the J gene TRBJ2-3, with unresolved D. This CDR3 has 11 residues. Germline CDR1 is GTSNPN and CDR2 is SVGIG (reference sequence). Between the trimmed V and J ends, which lost 1 base and 3 bases, there was a span of 2 bases.

CDR3 nucleotide sequence: TGTGCCAGCAGCGCGGGACCGAACTCTGGAAACACCATATATTTT. Translated: CASSAGPNSGNTIYF. The genes are TRBV11-3 and TRBJ1-3, with D possibly TRBD1 on 5 matching bases. The V end lost 5 bases, the J end lost 0 bases, and 11 bases lay between the germline ends. The CDR3 extends over 15 amino acids. CDR1 and CDR2 (germline): SGHNT, YENEEA. Full variable domain (outside the CDR3, taken from reference TRBV11-3 and TRBJ1-3): EAGVVQSPRYKIIEKKQPVAFWCNPISGHNTLYWYLQNLGQGPELLIRYENEEAVDDSQLPKDRFSAERLKGVDSTLKIQPAELGDSAVYLCASSAGPNSGNTIYFGEGSWLTVV.

This chain uses TRBV27 with TRBJ2-1; 7 nucleotides agree with TRBD2. The CDR3 contains 18 residues. Losses at the gene ends were 3 bases for V and 0 bases for J; bases not matched to a gene: 11. In germline, CDR1 is MNHEY, CDR2 SMNVEV (reference sequence). The CDR3, as DNA: TGTGCCAGCAGTTTGGGTAGCGGGCAGAGGAGCTCCTACAATGAGCAGTTCTTC. The encoded protein is CASSLGSGQRSSYNEQFF.

The table lists this clone with a count of one. The J gene is TRBJ2-1, the V gene TRBV28; 9 nucleotides align to TRBD2. CDR1 MDHEN and CDR2 SYDVKM come from the germline V gene. The CDR3 spans 16 residues. The ends lost 6 bases at V and 1 base at J; junction bases unmatched: 7. The CDR3 protein is CASRQTAGGSYNEQFF. DNA of the CDR3: TGTGCCAGCAGACAAACCGCGGGAGGGTCCTACAATGAGCAGTTCTTC. Full variable domain (rest looked up from reference TRBV28 and TRBJ2-1): DVKVTQSSRYLVKRTGEKVFLECVQDMDHENMFWYRQDPGLGLRLIYFSYDVKMKEKGDIPEGYSVSREKKERFSLILESASTNQTSMYLCASRQTAGGSYNEQFFGPGTRLTVL.

In its sample, this clone was seen many times. This chain uses TRBV28 with TRBJ1-5; D possibly corresponds to TRBD1 (6 bases). V lost 3 bases, J lost 6 bases, and 12 bases lay in between. The CDR3 runs 14 residues. Germline CDR1 is MDHEN and CDR2 is SYDVKM. CDR3 residues: CASSFGGAGQPQHF. CDR3 sequence (DNA): TGTGCCAGCAGTTTTGGGGGGGCGGGTCAGCCCCAGCATTTT.

J is TRBJ2-7 and V is TRBV7-2; 7 bases map to TRBD1. V shed 5 bases, J shed 4 bases, and the junction held 8 bases outside the gene matches. The CDR3 runs to 14 residues. From germline, CDR1 is SGHTA and CDR2 FQGNSA. In nucleotides, the CDR3 is TGTGCCAGCAGCCCCTCCGGGACAGAATACGAGCAGTACTTC. Protein sequence: CASSPSGTEYEQYF.

The CDR3 region has the DNA TGTGCCAGCAGCGTAGGGGGGGTATCAGATACGCAGTATTTT. It encodes CASSVGGVSDTQYF. The genes are TRBV9 and TRBJ2-3; D perhaps matches TRBD2 (6 bases). Trimming removed 0 bases at V and 4 bases at J, with 9 bases between. The CDR3 sequence is 14 residues long. CDR1 SGDLS and CDR2 YYNGEE come from the germline V gene.

This chain uses TRBV6-5 with TRBJ2-7, with TRBD2 matching 8 bases. The CDR3 consists of 13 residues. From germline, CDR1 is MNHEY and CDR2 SVGAGI. The V gene end was trimmed by 0 bases and the J gene end by 6 bases; junction bases not matched to a gene: 1. Here the CDR3 reads CASSYSGLGEQYF. The CDR3 DNA reads as TGTGCCAGCAGTTACTCGGGACTAGGCGAGCAGTACTTC.

The rearrangement joins TRBV10-3 to TRBJ1-1; 8 bases match TRBD1. Trimming took 10 bases from V and 6 from J; bases not matched to a gene: 7. Looked up from germline, CDR1 is ENHRY and CDR2 is SYGVKD. CDR3 size: 12 residues. The CDR3 here is CASGQGNAEAFF. Here the CDR3 DNA reads TGTGCCAGCGGACAGGGTAACGCTGAAGCTTTCTTT.

The chain carries TRBV27 and TRBJ2-7, with D perhaps given as TRBD1 or TRBD2 (5 bases each). The CDR3 length is 13 residues. Trimming took off 2 bases at V and 6 bases at J, with 11 bases between the two ends. CDR1 is MNHEY, CDR2 SMNVEV, per germline (reference sequence). CDR3 sequence: CASSLRGRGEQYF. CDR3 DNA sequence: TGTGCCAGCAGTTTAAGGGGACGGGGCGAGCAGTACTTC.

This clone showed up just once. The J gene is TRBJ2-5, the V gene TRBV11-2; D is unclear. CDR1 and CDR2 (germline): SGHAT, FQNNGV. Between the trimmed V and J ends, which lost 1 base and 2 bases, there was a span of 14 bases. CDR3 length: 16 residues. CDR3 nucleotides: TGTGCCAGCAGCTTAGTGGTGGGAATGGGACAAGAGACCCAGTACTTC. This gives the protein CASSLVVGMGQETQYF.

This clone was seen a single time. The chain links TRBV5-1 to TRBJ1-2, with 8 bases fitting TRBD1. CDR1 is SGHRS and CDR2 is YFSETQ in the germline V gene. The junction had 12 bases not matched to a gene; V was cut back by 1 base and J by 4 bases. The CDR3 extends over 17 amino acids. CDR3 protein: CASSLIPTDRESYGYTF. The CDR3 nucleotides are TGCGCCAGCAGCTTGATCCCTACGGACAGGGAATCCTATGGCTACACCTTC.

V gene TRBV10-3 combines with J gene TRBJ1-2, with D tentatively TRBD1 (6 bases). The length of the CDR3 is 14 residues. V lost 6 bases and J 3 bases, leaving 14 bases between the germline ends. Germline V gene lookup returns CDR1 ENHRY and CDR2 SYGVKD. The CDR3 spells CAIRPHPGDYGYTF. The CDR3 region has the DNA TGTGCCATCAGGCCCCATCCAGGGGACTATGGCTACACCTTC.

The chain employs TRBV11-2 and TRBJ2-3; TRBD2 might be the D (5 bases). CDR1 SGHAT and CDR2 FQNNGV come from the germline V gene. This CDR3 is built from 16 residues. Trimming took 5 bases from V and 0 from J, leaving 15 bases between them. In DNA form, the CDR3 reads TGTGCCAGCAGCCGGATCGGAGGAGTTAGCACAGATACGCAGTATTTT. Translation: CASSRIGGVSTDTQYF.

Worth noting for this clone: Other DNA variants within this sample encode the same CDR3. The chain recombines TRBV28 with TRBJ2-7; D gene unclear. CDR3 size: 11 residues. V was cut by 3 bases and J by 4 bases, with 4 bases left in between. Germline lookup yields CDR1 MDHEN and CDR2 SYDVKM. CDR3 loop: CASSFGYEQYF. In nucleotides, the CDR3 is TGTGCCAGCAGTTTCGGATACGAGCAGTACTTC.

The chain joins TRBV11-3 to TRBJ2-5; 9 bases match TRBD1. Trimming took 5 bases from V and 4 from J; bases not matched to a gene: 5. The CDR3 is made up of 14 amino acids. Germline loops: CDR1 SGHNT, CDR2 YENEEA. The DNA of the CDR3 is TGTGCCAGCAGCCCAGGGACAGGGAGAGAGACCCAGTACTTC. This codes for CASSPGTGRETQYF.